The 25 T cell receptor beta chains given below trace back to one sample, sequenced in a study of human T cells and chemical hapten exposure listed by TCRdb under 2021. This sample's time point label indicates: pre-sensitization, week 0. This sample's treatment or condition label indicates: therapeutic diphenylcyclopropenone sensitization with weekly scalp DPC. Library preparation used RACE. Sequencing took place on a NextSeq 500. TCRdb reworked the public reads: Q25 trimming with fastp, MiXCR clone assembly, productive beta chains retained. Under each unique CDR3 protein, matching rows form one entry showing the most common genes and DNA. The sample table holds roughly 380,000 distinct CDR3 sequences, of which approximately 5.1% were seen once. Just over 2.5% of the sample is in the top ten clones. The sequences come from whole blood, collected in connection with sensitization to the hapten diphenylcyclopropenone (DPC). These receptors were obtained from a woman aged 45-60 years with alopecia areata. Some clones in this sample may be carry-over from other donors' samples.

The chain employs TRBV6-1 and TRBJ1-5; 7 nucleotides line up with TRBD1. The CDR3 is 11 amino acids. V was clipped by 10 bases and J by 6 bases; unmatched bases: 3. The germline V gene encodes CDR1 MNHNS and CDR2 SASEGT. The CDR3 reads CAKGDSQPQHF. The CDR3 coding sequence is TGTGCCAAGGGGGACAGTCAGCCCCAGCATTTT.

The rearrangement uses TRBV19 and TRBJ2-1, with D possibly being TRBD1 (7 bases). The CDR3 sequence is 14 residues long. CDR1 and CDR2 (germline): LNHDA, SQIVND (reference sequence). Trimming stripped 7 bases from V and 7 bases from J, with 17 bases between. In DNA form, the CDR3 reads TGTGCCAGTATTCAGGGGGGCACCTTTAATGAGCAGTTCTTC. Residues: CASIQGGTFNEQFF.

This clonotype was detected only a few times. The CDR3 region has the DNA TGTGCCAGCAGTTTAAACGCTTCACCCCTCCACTTT. Translation gives CASSLNASPLHF. The V and J genes are TRBV28 and TRBJ1-6; D is undetermined. Germline V gene lookup returns CDR1 MDHEN and CDR2 SYDVKM. Trimming stripped 2 bases from V and 9 bases from J, with 5 bases between. The CDR3 spans 12 residues.

This clonotype occurred a few times. The J gene is TRBJ1-2, the V gene TRBV7-9, with unresolved D. The germline V and J ends were trimmed by 7 bases and 7 bases, with 16 bases remaining between them. The CDR3 contains 13 residues. Germline V CDR1 and CDR2: SEHNR, FQNEAQ (reference sequence). The CDR3, as DNA: TGTGCCAGCACCTCCCAGGCGGTCGCTGGCTACACCTTC. It encodes CASTSQAVAGYTF. Using reference TRBV7-9 and TRBJ1-2 for the parts outside the CDR3, the full variable domain is DTGVSQNPRHKITKRGQNVTFRCDPISEHNRLYWYRQTLGQGPEFLTYFQNEAQLEKSRLLSDRFSAERPKGSFSTLEIQRTEQGDSAMYLCASTSQAVAGYTFGSGTRLTVV.

This rearrangement joins TRBV6-2 or TRBV6-3 to TRBJ1-1; no definite D call. V was pared by 4 bases and J by 5 bases, with 11 bases between. Germline assignment: CDR1 MNHEY and CDR2 SVGEGT. The CDR3 length is 13 residues. The CDR3 loop is CASSSVRRTEAFF. CDR3 DNA sequence: TGTGCCAGCAGTTCCGTTCGAAGGACTGAAGCTTTCTTT.

This clonotype was found many times. The J gene is TRBJ1-6, the V gene TRBV11-2; tentatively, D is TRBD1 (6 bases). Deletions cut 5 bases from V and 7 bases from J, with 12 bases between. Germline assignment: CDR1 SGHAT and CDR2 FQNNGV. The CDR3 is 14 residues long. CDR3 protein: CASSMQTGNSPLHF. The CDR3 DNA reads TGTGCCAGCAGCATGCAAACAGGGAATTCACCCCTCCACTTT.

The table lists this clonotype with many counts. The chain carries TRBV7-9 and TRBJ2-3; 10 bases are a match to TRBD1. The germline V gene has CDR1 SEHNR and CDR2 FQNEAQ (reference sequence). The CDR3 length is 15 residues. V was clipped by 4 bases and J by 3 bases; unmatched bases: 4. CDR3 sequence reads: CASSSRTGGTDTQYF. DNA of the CDR3: TGTGCCAGCAGCTCCCGGACAGGGGGAACAGATACGCAGTATTTT.

V and J are TRBV7-2 and TRBJ2-5, with D perhaps matching TRBD1 or TRBD2 (6 bases each). Germline values: CDR1 SGHTA, CDR2 FQGNSA. There are 17 residues in the CDR3. V gave up 1 base and J gave up 5 bases, with 20 bases separating them. CDR3 bases: TGTGCCAGCAGCTTAGTATTGGGGGTAGGGGGGTCGGAGACCCAGTACTTC. This gives the protein CASSLVLGVGGSETQYF.

The table lists this clonotype with many counts. The V and J genes are TRBV5-1 and TRBJ1-1, with TRBD1 identical over 8 bases. The CDR3 has 14 amino acids. Germline assignment: CDR1 SGHRS and CDR2 YFSETQ. The J segment lost 4 bases and the V segment lost 3 bases, leaving 5 bases of the junction unmatched. CDR3: CASSYVQGVTEAFF. The CDR3 DNA reads as TGCGCCAGCAGCTACGTACAGGGGGTCACTGAAGCTTTCTTT. The full variable domain, rest sourced from reference TRBV5-1 and TRBJ1-1, is KAGVTQTPRYLIKTRGQQVTLSCSPISGHRSVSWYQQTPGQGLQFLFEYFSETQRNKGNFPGRFSGRQFSNSRSEMNVSTLELGDSALYLCASSYVQGVTEAFFGQGTRLTVV.

This clonotype was detected only a few times. CDR3 amino acids: CASSHIGTVSYNSPLHF. The CDR3 region has the DNA TGTGCCAGCAGCCACATCGGGACAGTCTCCTATAATTCACCCCTCCACTTT. This chain joins TRBV14 and TRBJ1-6, with 7 bases identical to TRBD1. The CDR3 length is 17 residues. From germline, CDR1 is SGHDN and CDR2 FVKESK. V was clipped by 3 bases and J by 0 bases; unmatched bases: 5.

This clonotype was seen many times. This chain uses TRBV3-1 with TRBJ2-5; no definite D call. Germline V gives CDR1 LGHDT, CDR2 YNNKEL (reference sequence). V lost 0 bases to trimming and J lost 4 bases, with 18 bases between them. The CDR3 spans 17 residues. This chain's CDR3 is CASSQDPRTPARETQYF. The DNA of the CDR3 is TGTGCCAGCAGCCAAGATCCTCGGACCCCGGCCCGAGAGACCCAGTACTTC.

At least ten counts were recorded for this clonotype. The V and J genes are TRBV20-1 and TRBJ2-7, with D tentatively TRBD1 (6 bases). The CDR3 loop spans 16 amino acids. Trimming took 5 bases from V and 7 from J, leaving 27 bases between them. Germline V gene sequence: CDR1 DFQATT, CDR2 SNEGSKA (reference sequence). Here the CDR3 DNA reads TGCAGTGCTCGGAAGGTTGTGGGACAAGGGTCGGGGGAGCAGTACTTC. Its protein product is CSARKVVGQGSGEQYF.

The V gene is TRBV18, the J gene TRBJ2-6, with D possibly TRBD1 on 5 matching bases. CDR3 length: 15 residues. Trimming pared 4 bases from V and 4 bases from J, leaving 11 bases between. Germline loops: CDR1 KGHSH, CDR2 LQKENI. The CDR3 spells CASSQGIAGANVLTF. In DNA, the CDR3 is TGTGCCAGCTCACAGGGGATAGCAGGGGCCAACGTCCTGACTTTC.

This clonotype occurred a few times. The V call is TRBV29-1, the J call TRBJ2-3; 8 bases map to TRBD2. The CDR3 is 15 amino acids. The V segment lost 4 bases and the J segment 2 bases; nucleotides outside the gene matches: 8. Germline V gene data show CDR1 as SQVTM and CDR2 as ANQGSEA. The CDR3 spells CSVVYSGANTDTQYF. CDR3 sequence (DNA): TGCAGCGTTGTTTATAGCGGGGCCAACACAGATACGCAGTATTTT.

This clonotype appeared many times. The rearrangement links TRBV7-6 to TRBJ2-7; 7 bases agree with TRBD1. The V gene end was trimmed by 1 base and the J gene end by 2 bases; junction bases not matched to a gene: 11. Germline assignment: CDR1 SGHVS and CDR2 FNYEAQ. CDR3 length: 17 residues. CDR3 amino acids: CASSLGGPGTATYEQYF. CDR3 bases: TGTGCCAGCAGCTTAGGGGGTCCCGGGACAGCCACCTACGAGCAGTACTTC.

Many counts were recorded for this clonotype. CDR3 loop: CASRWDRSAGELFF. The CDR3 DNA reads as TGTGCCAGCAGATGGGATAGGTCGGCCGGGGAGCTGTTTTTT. The J gene is TRBJ2-2, the V gene TRBV6-5; D not certain. Germline values: CDR1 MNHEY, CDR2 SVGAGI. V was clipped by 6 bases and J by 6 bases, with 14 bases between them. The CDR3 runs 14 residues.

This clonotype has a count of ten or more. V is TRBV2 and J is TRBJ2-3, with a weak D call TRBD1 (6 bases). This CDR3 is 15 amino acids long. V was cut by 6 bases and J by 0 bases, with 13 bases left in between. Per the germline V gene, CDR1 is SNHLY and CDR2 is FYNNEI. The CDR3 region has the DNA TGTGCCAGCAGGGGCACAGGGATCAGCACAGATACGCAGTATTTT. It translates to CASRGTGISTDTQYF.

Ten or more counts support this clonotype. The chain links TRBV3-1 to TRBJ1-5, with 7 bases fitting TRBD1. The CDR3 extends over 15 amino acids. Per germline, CDR1 LGHDT and CDR2 YNNKEL (reference sequence). Trimming removed 3 bases from V and 4 bases from J; junction bases left unmatched: 6. The CDR3 DNA follows: TGTGCCAGCAGCCAGGGACAGCTGAGAAATCAGCCCCAGCATTTT. Protein: CASSQGQLRNQPQHF.

This clonotype has a count of ten or more. This rearrangement joins TRBV20-1 to TRBJ1-1; TRBD1 matches at 7 bases. This CDR3 region has 12 residues. Trimming cost V 5 bases and J 6 bases; bases outside gene matches: 6. Germline assignment: CDR1 DFQATT and CDR2 SNEGSKA (reference sequence). The CDR3 nucleotides are TGCAGTGCTTCCCAGGGGGGGCCTGAAGCTTTCTTT. It codes for CSASQGGPEAFF.

V and J are TRBV18 and TRBJ1-4; D is unclear. CDR1 is KGHSH and CDR2 is LQKENI in the germline V gene. CDR3 length equals 13 residues. The V end lost 3 bases, the J end lost 7 bases, and 9 bases lay between the germline ends. The CDR3 loop is CASSPELGEKLFF. DNA for the CDR3: TGTGCCAGCTCACCCGAGCTTGGTGAAAAACTGTTTTTT.

This clonotype has ten or more counts. The chain couples TRBV7-2 to TRBJ1-1, with D possibly being TRBD1 (6 bases). CDR3 length equals 15 residues. Germline assignment: CDR1 SGHTA and CDR2 FQGNSA. With 1 base removed from V and 5 bases from J, the gap between germline ends came to 14 bases. In DNA, the CDR3 is TGTGCCAGCAGCTTAGACGGAGGGGGGAGAACTGAAGCTTTCTTT. Translating gives CASSLDGGGRTEAFF.

This clonotype was seen repeatedly, ten times or more. J is TRBJ2-1 and V is TRBV10-3; possibly TRBD2 for D (5 bases). CDR3 length equals 13 residues. Germline V gene lookup returns CDR1 ENHRY and CDR2 SYGVKD. The V end was cut by 4 bases, the J end by 9 bases, with 13 bases between. CDR3 DNA sequence: TGTGCCATCAGTGTCGGATTTGGGAGTGAGCAGTTCTTC. Protein sequence: CAISVGFGSEQFF.

This clonotype was seen at least ten times. The CDR3 here is CASSLAAGRQFF. In nucleotides, the CDR3 is TGTGCCAGCAGCTTAGCGGCCGGGAGACAGTTCTTC. V is TRBV7-8 and J is TRBJ2-1, with a weak D call TRBD2 (6 bases). The CDR3 is made up of 12 amino acids. CDR1 and CDR2 (germline): SGHVS, FQNEAQ. V was cut by 0 bases and J by 13 bases, with 10 bases left in between.

The table lists this clonotype with a few counts. The chain has TRBV2 and TRBJ2-1; 7 nucleotides match TRBD1. CDR3 length equals 13 residues. Germline V gives CDR1 SNHLY, CDR2 FYNNEI. Trimming cost V 4 bases and J 8 bases; bases outside gene matches: 5. CDR3 sequence: CASSVITGDEQFF. The CDR3 DNA follows: TGTGCCAGCAGTGTTATCACAGGGGATGAGCAGTTCTTC.

This clonotype came up many times. V usage is TRBV6-1 and J usage is TRBJ1-4, with 11 bases lining up with TRBD1. The trim removed 6 bases at V and 0 bases at J, leaving 12 bases unmatched. This CDR3 has 19 amino acids. Looked up from germline, CDR1 is MNHNS and CDR2 is SASEGT. The CDR3 region is CASSVGQGAILATNEKLFF. CDR3 coding DNA: TGTGCCAGCAGCGTCGGACAGGGGGCGATCTTAGCAACTAATGAAAAACTGTTTTTT.